This is a list of T cell receptor beta chains from one sample in a study of blood T cell repertoires in COVID-19. Repertoires were generated with immunoSEQ multiplex PCR, while TCRdb's copy carries only in-frame clones and drops some. Counted here are 330,000 or so clones, approximately 89% occurring once; the ten biggest clones make up less than 5%. Source material: peripheral blood. All receptors derive from a woman in her sixties with COVID-19, enrolled during active disease. Each CDR3 is given without its conserved first and last residue.

J | V | CDR3
TRBJ1-2 | TRBV7-2 | ASSLGPDGGSFYGYT
TRBJ1-1 | TRBV5-6 | ASSYQGAIEAF
TRBJ2-7 | TRBV7-6 | ASSLETGGWGEQY
TRBJ2-7 | TRBV2 | ASTGTGSYEQY
TRBJ1-5 | TRBV18 | ASSPGQGNNQPQH
TRBJ1-2 | TRBV5-6 | ASSGTAYGYT
TRBJ1-1 | TRBV5-1 | ASSSTGATEAF
TRBJ1-4 | TRBV7-8 | ASSFYGTGDEKLF
TRBJ1-2 | TRBV29-1 | SVERVRRGRLTDGYT
TRBJ1-1 | TRBV4-2 | ASSQLSGTPNTEAF
TRBJ1-1 | TRBV5-1 | ASSLEGQGSAEAF
TRBJ2-5 | TRBV14 | ASSQVHQETQY
TRBJ1-4 | TRBV19 | ASSTGQGYNEKLF
TRBJ1-2 | TRBV29-1 | SVDPRAYGYT
TRBJ2-7 | TRBV27 | ASSLLGTGQYEQY
TRBJ1-2 | TRBV28 | ASIPAGGYGYT
TRBJ2-7 | TRBV9 | ASSGTSGEVDEQY
TRBJ1-1 | TRBV5-4 | ASSSGGRGNTEAF
TRBJ1-4 | TRBV9 | ASSVTGGNEKLF
TRBJ1-6 | TRBV15 | ATSRDVNNSPLH
TRBJ1-6 | TRBV12-3/TRBV12-4 | ASSPTASPLH
TRBJ2-1 | TRBV4-2 | ASKLRERGYNEQF
TRBJ2-4 | TRBV7-8 | ASILGTGPWGAKNIQY
TRBJ2-2 | TRBV5-4 | ASSQGLADTGELF
TRBJ1-2 | TRBV25-1 | ASSAWGGSNYGYT
TRBJ1-2 | TRBV11-2 | ASRITGTGVYGYT
TRBJ2-7 | TRBV5-1 | ASSLARGFYEQY
TRBJ2-1 | TRBV7-2 | ASRTRSGGASEQF
TRBJ1-2 | TRBV5-4 | ASSLPGQANYGYT
TRBJ2-3 | TRBV7-9 | ASRPSGADTQY
TRBJ1-5 | TRBV6-5 | ASSSTGVGNQPQH
TRBJ1-5 | TRBV6-5 | ASSNEGGSSH
TRBJ1-1 | TRBV12-3/TRBV12-4 | ASTYGGSTEAF
TRBJ2-4 | TRBV28 | ASRDPDTTTNIQY
TRBJ2-7 | TRBV16 | ASSPSAGGSGEQY
TRBJ2-7 | TRBV7-9 | ASSLLAPSEQY
TRBJ2-6 | TRBV6-6 | ASSPQGGNSGANVLT
TRBJ2-1 | TRBV11-2 | ASSLNPRVRGYNEQF
TRBJ1-2 | TRBV18 | ASSAQGAGYGYT
TRBJ1-1 | TRBV5-5 | ASSFGQANTEAF
TRBJ1-6 | TRBV5-1 | ASSLGGQGAGSPLH
TRBJ2-5 | TRBV5-1 | ASSRGQFQETQY
TRBJ2-1 | TRBV29-1 | SDSDRVDNEQF
TRBJ2-5 | TRBV6-5 | ASSSTGAQETQY
TRBJ2-4 | TRBV4-2 | ASSQDWGAIAKNIQY
TRBJ2-3 | TRBV2 | ASDRYTDTQY
TRBJ1-2 | TRBV14 | ASRSTGRYGYT
TRBJ1-2 | TRBV27 | ASRRPRGSGYT
TRBJ2-7 | TRBV9 | ASSARQGGHYEQY
TRBJ1-5 | TRBV6-5 | ASTRRGYNQPQH
TRBJ2-2 | TRBV5-1 | ASSGLAGRGGELF